This T cell receptor (beta chain) was identified in a study of T cells after yellow fever vaccination. Study-wide results and caveats: Most primary-vaccination clones recurred post-booster (roughly 96% CD4, around 88% CD8).

The table lists this clonotype with many counts. What it recognizes is unknown. Using its own MiXCR run on the 5' RACE reads, TCRdb lists one record per CDR3 protein. The sample lists a few hundred thousand distinct CDR3 sequences, approximately 7% occurring once. This CDR3 comprises 16 residues. Germline-derived CDR1 and CDR2 are SGHTA and FQGNSA. Trimming removed 5 bases at V and 1 base at J, with 15 bases between. Sequencing was performed on PBMCs, taken roughly 45 days after the first yellow fever vaccination. The rearrangement links TRBV7-2 to TRBJ1-5; no clear D. This receptor was obtained from a man aged 18 to 29 who received the YFV17D yellow fever vaccine. The CDR3 loop reads CASSLITGGSNQPQHF. The CDR3 DNA reads TGTGCCAGCAGCCTCATTACCGGCGGGAGCAATCAGCCCCAGCATTTT. Supplemented by reference TRBV7-2 and TRBJ1-5, the full variable domain reads GAGVSQSPSNKVTEKGKDVELRCDPISGHTALYWYRQSLGQGLEFLIYFQGNSAPDKSGLPSDRFSAERTGGSVSTLTIQRTQQEDSAVYLCASSLITGGSNQPQHFGDGTRLSIL.